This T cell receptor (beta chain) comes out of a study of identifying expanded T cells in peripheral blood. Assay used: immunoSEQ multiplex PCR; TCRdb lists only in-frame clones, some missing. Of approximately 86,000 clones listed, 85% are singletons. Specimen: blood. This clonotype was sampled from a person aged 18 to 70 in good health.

CDR3 sequence: CASSLFQYRGYTF. The DNA of the CDR3 is TGTGCCAGCAGCTTGTTCCAATATCGAGGCTACACCTTC. J is TRBJ1-2 and V is TRBV5-5; D is ambiguous. The CDR3 spans 13 residues. V was cut by 1 base and J by 8 bases, with 12 bases left in between. In germline, CDR1 is SGHKS, CDR2 YYEKEE (reference sequence).